This T cell receptor beta chain is drawn from a study of technical replicates of blood from several donors. Data came from immunoSEQ multiplex PCR; TCRdb stores just in-frame clones and leaves some out. This repertoire shows under 85,000 clones, roughly 92% found once; its top ten account for about 0.37%. Trimming removed 6 bases at V and 1 base at J, with 9 bases between. The CDR3 loop spans 14 amino acids. Germline V CDR1 and CDR2: SNHLY, FYNNEI. The V call is TRBV2, the J call TRBJ2-2; the D is unclear. This receptor was obtained from a human donor in good health. Sequenced input: T cells isolated from PBMCs. CDR3 in DNA: TGTGCCAGCAGGTTGATAGTGAACACCGGGGAGCTGTTTTTT. Amino acid sequence: CASRLIVNTGELFF.